Sequencing of this T cell receptor (beta chain) was carried out in a study of T-cell memory formation after mild COVID-19. Study context: Clusters were largely donor specific.

Each CDR3 protein gets one entry after TCRdb re-called the 5' RACE reads with MiXCR. The sample consists of hundreds of thousands of distinct CDR3 sequences, 28% of them appearing once. CDR1 is MNHEY, CDR2 SVGAGI, per germline. Germline trimming cut 6 bases from V and 4 bases from J; bases unmatched to any gene: 7. The CDR3 contains 15 residues. The receptor was derived from an adult woman who had mild COVID-19 (a few samples of this study predate the infection). Cell type and time point are not known. Source material: PBMCs or a T cell subset sorted from them (not recorded which). The V call is TRBV6-5, the J call TRBJ2-1, with 9 bases aligning to TRBD2. The CDR3: CASRYSGRSYNEQFF. CDR3 DNA: TGTGCCAGCAGGTATAGCGGGAGATCGTACAATGAGCAGTTCTTC.